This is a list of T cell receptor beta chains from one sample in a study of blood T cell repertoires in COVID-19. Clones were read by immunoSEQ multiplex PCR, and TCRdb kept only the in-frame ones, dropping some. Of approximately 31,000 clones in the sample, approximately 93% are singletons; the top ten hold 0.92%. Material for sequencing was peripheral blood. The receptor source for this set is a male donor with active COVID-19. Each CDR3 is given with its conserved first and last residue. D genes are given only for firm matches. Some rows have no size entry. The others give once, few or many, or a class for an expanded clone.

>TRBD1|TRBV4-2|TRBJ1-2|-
CASSQADRVDYGYTF
TGTGCCAGCAGCCAAGCCGACAGGGTTGACTATGGCTACACCTTC
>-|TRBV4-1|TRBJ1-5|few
CASSQARSQPQHF
TGCGCCAGCAGCCAAGCTAGGTCTCAGCCCCAGCATTTT
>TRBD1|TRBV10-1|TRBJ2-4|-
CASSESTGVAKNIQYF
TGCGCCAGCAGTGAGTCGACAGGGGTAGCCAAAAACATTCAGTACTTC
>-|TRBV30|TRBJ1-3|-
CAWTTGLGSSVGNTIYF
TGTGCCTGGACTACAGGGTTAGGTTCGTCGGTCGGAAACACCATATATTTT
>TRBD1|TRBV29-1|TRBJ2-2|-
CSALPPGGIGELFF
TGCAGCGCTCTACCCCCAGGGGGCATCGGGGAGCTGTTTTTT
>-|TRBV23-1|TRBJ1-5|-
CASSQNNVYRYSNQPQHF
TGCGCCAGCAGTCAAAATAACGTTTATCGCTATAGCAATCAGCCCCAGCATTTT
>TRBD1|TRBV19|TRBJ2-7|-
CASSRTGGDEQYF
TGTGCCAGTAGTAGGACAGGGGGAGACGAGCAGTACTTC
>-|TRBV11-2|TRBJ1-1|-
CASSLTWDSGAFF
TGTGCCAGCAGCCTCACTTGGGACTCCGGCGCTTTCTTT
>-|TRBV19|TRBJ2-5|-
CASRRGRQETQYF
TGTGCCAGCCGGAGGGGCAGACAAGAGACCCAGTACTTC
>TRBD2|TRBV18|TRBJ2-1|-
CASSPLGLAGVLPLGEQFF
TGTGCCAGCTCACCACTAGGACTAGCGGGGGTCTTGCCCTTAGGTGAGCAGTTCTTC
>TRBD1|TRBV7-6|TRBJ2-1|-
CASRSEGTGSAFDEQFF
TGTGCCAGCAGGTCCGAGGGGACAGGGAGCGCATTCGATGAGCAGTTCTTC
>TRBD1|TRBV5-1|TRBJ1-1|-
CASSLAGTANTEAFF
TGCGCCAGCAGCTTGGCCGGGACAGCCAACACTGAAGCTTTCTTT
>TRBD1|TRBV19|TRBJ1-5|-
CASSIPNRGAVSVSNQPQHF
TGTGCCAGTAGTATACCCAACAGGGGGGCCGTGTCCGTAAGCAATCAGCCCCAGCATTTT
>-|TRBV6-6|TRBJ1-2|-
CASSRPSAAYTF
TGTGCCAGCAGTCGACCCTCGGCGGCCTACACCTTC
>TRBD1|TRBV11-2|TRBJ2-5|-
CASRRCAGTGGTQETQYF
TGTGCCAGCAGACGGTGCGCCGGGACAGGGGGCACCCAAGAGACCCAGTACTTC
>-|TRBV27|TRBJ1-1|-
CASSLGGGGTEAFF
TGTGCCAGCAGTTTAGGGGGGGGTGGCACTGAAGCTTTCTTT
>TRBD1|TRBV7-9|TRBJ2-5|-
CASSQGQGNTETQYF
TGTGCCAGCAGCCAGGGACAGGGGAATACGGAGACCCAGTACTTC
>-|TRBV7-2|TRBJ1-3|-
CASSFNFGNTIYF
TGTGCCAGCAGCTTTAATTTCGGAAACACCATATATTTT
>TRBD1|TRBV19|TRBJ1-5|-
CASSLPIVSGGTGGRQPQHF
TGTGCCAGTAGTTTGCCTATTGTTTCGGGGGGGACAGGGGGCCGTCAGCCCCAGCATTTT
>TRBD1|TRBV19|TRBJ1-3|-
CASSMVDRSSGNTIYF
TGTGCCAGTAGTATGGTGGACAGGTCCTCTGGAAACACCATATATTTT
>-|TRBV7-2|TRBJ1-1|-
CASSPRRGNTEAFF
TGTGCCAGCAGCCCCCGGAGGGGAAACACTGAAGCTTTCTTT
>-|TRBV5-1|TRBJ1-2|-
CASSPTESYGYTF
TGCGCCAGCAGCCCGACAGAGTCATATGGCTACACCTTC
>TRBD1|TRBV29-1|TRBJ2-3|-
CSVVGAQGADTQYF
TGCAGCGTTGTGGGGGCCCAGGGGGCTGATACGCAGTATTTT
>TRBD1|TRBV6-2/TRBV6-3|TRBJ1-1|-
CASSLQGGTEAFF
TGTGCCAGCAGTCTCCAGGGGGGAACTGAAGCTTTCTTT
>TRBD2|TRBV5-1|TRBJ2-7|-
CASSSRLAGGREQYF
TGCGCCAGCAGCTCGCGTCTAGCGGGGGGGCGCGAGCAGTACTTC
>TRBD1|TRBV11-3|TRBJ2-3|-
CASSALKGASRTDTQYF
TGTGCCAGCAGCGCCCTCAAGGGGGCAAGTCGCACAGATACGCAGTATTTT
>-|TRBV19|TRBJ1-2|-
CASSRNQGLVGYGYTF
TGTGCCAGTAGTCGGAACCAGGGCTTAGTTGGCTATGGCTACACCTTC
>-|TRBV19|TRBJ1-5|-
CASSINRVAGQPQHF
TGTGCCAGTAGTATCAACAGGGTTGCTGGTCAGCCCCAGCATTTT
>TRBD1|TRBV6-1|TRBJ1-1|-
CASSEAQTGVNTEAFF
TGTGCCAGCAGTGAAGCGCAGACAGGGGTTAACACTGAAGCTTTCTTT
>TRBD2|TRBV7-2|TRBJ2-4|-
CASSPRLAGPSRNIQYF
TGTGCCAGCAGCCCCAGACTAGCGGGGCCGTCCCGAAACATTCAGTACTTC
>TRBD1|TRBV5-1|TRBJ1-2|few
CASSPTAGGNGYTF
TGCGCCAGCAGCCCGACCGCAGGGGGGAATGGCTACACCTTC
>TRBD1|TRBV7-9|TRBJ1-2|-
CASSMTGVYGYTF
TGTGCCAGCAGCATGACAGGGGTATATGGCTACACCTTC
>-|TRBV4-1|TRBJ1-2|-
CASSTNQGANYGYTF
TGCGCCAGCAGCACGAACCAGGGTGCTAACTATGGCTACACCTTC
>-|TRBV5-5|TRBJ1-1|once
CASSLFRRSWTEAFF
TGTGCCAGCAGCTTGTTTAGGAGATCTTGGACTGAAGCTTTCTTT
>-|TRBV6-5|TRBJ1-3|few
CASSQGVYGNTIYF
TGTGCCAGCAGCCAAGGAGTGTACGGAAACACCATATATTTT
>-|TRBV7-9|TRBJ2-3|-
CASSLPRDTQYF
TGTGCCAGCAGCCTCCCTCGGGATACGCAGTATTTT
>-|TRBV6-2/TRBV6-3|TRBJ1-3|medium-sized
CASSYSEGLSGNTIYF
TGTGCCAGCAGTTACTCGGAGGGACTCTCTGGAAACACCATATATTTT
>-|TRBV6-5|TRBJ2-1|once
CASMGSGSYNEQFF
TGTGCCAGCATGGGGTCAGGGTCCTACAATGAGCAGTTCTTC
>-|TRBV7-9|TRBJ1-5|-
CASSPTGEQPQHF
TGTGCCAGCAGCCCTACGGGGGAGCAGCCCCAGCATTTT
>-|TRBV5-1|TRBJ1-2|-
CASSLGRLPTGYTF
TGCGCCAGCAGCCTAGGGAGGCTCCCGACGGGCTACACCTTC
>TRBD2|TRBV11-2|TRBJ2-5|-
CASSSSGGFQETQYF
TGTGCCAGCAGCTCTAGCGGGGGGTTCCAAGAGACCCAGTACTTC
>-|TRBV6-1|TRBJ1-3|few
CASSEAHGGSSGNTIYF
TGTGCCAGCAGTGAAGCACATGGCGGAAGCTCTGGAAACACCATATATTTT
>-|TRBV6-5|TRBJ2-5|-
CASSWELQGQETQYF
TGTGCCAGCAGCTGGGAACTACAGGGCCAAGAGACCCAGTACTTC
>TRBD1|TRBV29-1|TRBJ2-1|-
CSVFDRALYNEQFF
TGCAGCGTTTTTGACAGGGCCCTTTACAATGAGCAGTTCTTC
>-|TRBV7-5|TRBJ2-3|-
CVRSLEAPSTDTQYF
TGTGTCAGAAGCTTAGAAGCTCCTAGCACAGATACGCAGTATTTT
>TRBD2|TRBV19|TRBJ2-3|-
CASSMGLAGSDTQYF
TGTGCCAGTAGTATGGGGCTAGCGGGGTCAGATACGCAGTATTTT
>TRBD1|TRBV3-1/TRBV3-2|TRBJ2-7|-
CASSRPGQGDEQYF
TGTGCCAGCAGCCGGCCGGGACAGGGGGACGAGCAGTACTTC
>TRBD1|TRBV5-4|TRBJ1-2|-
CASSHGLGQRYGYTF
TGTGCCAGCAGCCACGGGCTGGGACAGAGGTATGGCTACACCTTC
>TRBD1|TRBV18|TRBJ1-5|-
CASSPPGTGASGQPQHF
TGTGCCAGCTCACCACCAGGGACAGGGGCCTCGGGTCAGCCCCAGCATTTT
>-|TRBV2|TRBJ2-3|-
CASMLGAASDTQYF
TGTGCCAGCATGCTAGGGGCAGCGTCAGATACGCAGTATTTT
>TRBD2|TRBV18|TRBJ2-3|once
CASSPGPGRMIVTDTQYF
TGTGCCAGCTCACCGGGTCCCGGGAGGATGATTGTCACAGATACGCAGTATTTT
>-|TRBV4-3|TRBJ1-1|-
CASSGDRNTEAFF
TGCGCCAGCAGCGGAGACAGAAACACTGAAGCTTTCTTT
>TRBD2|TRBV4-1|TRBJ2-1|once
CASSPNPSGPNPYNEQFF
TGCGCCAGCAGCCCAAACCCTAGCGGCCCTAACCCTTACAATGAGCAGTTCTTC
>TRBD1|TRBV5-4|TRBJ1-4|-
CASSSTGAGNEKLFF
TGTGCCAGCAGCTCGACAGGGGCGGGAAATGAAAAACTGTTTTTT
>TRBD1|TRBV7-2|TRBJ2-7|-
CASRYTGTGEAYEQYF
TGTGCCAGCAGATATACCGGGACAGGGGAGGCCTACGAGCAGTACTTC
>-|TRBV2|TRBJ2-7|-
CASSVGPGYEQYF
TGTGCCAGCAGCGTCGGTCCGGGCTACGAGCAGTACTTC
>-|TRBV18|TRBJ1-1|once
CASSPYEDTEAFF
TGTGCCAGCTCACCATATGAGGACACTGAAGCTTTCTTT
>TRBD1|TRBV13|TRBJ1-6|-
CASSQTGQGGYYNSPLHF
TGTGCCAGCAGCCAAACCGGACAGGGGGGATACTATAATTCACCCCTCCACTTT
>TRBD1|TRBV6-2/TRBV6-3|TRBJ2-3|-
CASSYSQGLLGTDTQYF
TGTGCCAGCAGTTACTCACAGGGGTTATTGGGCACAGATACGCAGTATTTT